The entry below gives a single TCR beta chain sequence along with its context. Its specificity is not known. This specimen belongs to a study of T-cell memory formation after mild COVID-19. Study summary: TCR clustering was largely donor specific.

Points from the study as a whole: Clones that shrank (day 15 to 85) were balanced CD4/CD8, whereas later expanders leaned CD4+. Within pre-infection memory, some responding clones were found, suggesting cross-reactive memory joined.

TCR alpha and TCR beta cDNA libraries carrying sample barcodes and UMIs were produced by 5'RACE using constant-segment primers. TCRdb independently ran MiXCR on the 5' RACE reads; one entry per CDR3 protein. Altogether roughly 400,000 distinct CDR3 sequences are present, roughly 15% being singletons, with the ten largest covering roughly 21%. Trimming cost V 1 base and J 0 bases, with 13 bases left between them. This CDR3 is built from 17 residues. Germline V gives CDR1 MNHNS, CDR2 SASEGT. This TCR was recovered from a man aged 18-30 years who had mild COVID-19 (a few samples of this study predate the infection). Cell type and time point are not known. The chain carries TRBV6-1 and TRBJ1-3, with D unresolved. The sample taken for sequencing was PBMCs or a T cell subset sorted from them (not recorded which). CDR3 sequence reads: CASSEDGILSSGNTIYF. The CDR3 nucleotides read TGTGCCAGCAGTGAAGATGGGATACTAAGCTCTGGAAACACCATATATTTT.